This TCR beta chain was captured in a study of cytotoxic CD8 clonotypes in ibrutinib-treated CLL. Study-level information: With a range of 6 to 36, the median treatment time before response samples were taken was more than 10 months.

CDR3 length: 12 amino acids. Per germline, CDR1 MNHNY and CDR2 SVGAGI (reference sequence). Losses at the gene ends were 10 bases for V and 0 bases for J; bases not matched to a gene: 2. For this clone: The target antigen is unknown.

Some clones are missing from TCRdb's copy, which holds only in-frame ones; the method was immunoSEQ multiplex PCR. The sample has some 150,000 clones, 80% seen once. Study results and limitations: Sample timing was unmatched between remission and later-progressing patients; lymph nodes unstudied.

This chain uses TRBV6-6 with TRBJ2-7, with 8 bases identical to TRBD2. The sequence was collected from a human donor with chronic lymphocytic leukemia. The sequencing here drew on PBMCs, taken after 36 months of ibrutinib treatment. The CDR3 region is CATRGDSYEQYF. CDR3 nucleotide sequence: TGTGCCACGCGGGGGGACTCCTACGAGCAGTACTTC.